Listed here is a single T cell receptor (beta chain). Its antigen is unknown. These data belong to a study of vaccination effects on CD4 cells after COVID-19. The germline V gene encodes CDR1 MNHEY and CDR2 SVGAGI. Between the trimmed V and J ends, which lost 4 bases and 4 bases, there was a span of 13 bases. CDR3 length: 14 amino acids. Only in-frame clones appear in the TCRdb table, and some are missing; sequencing was by immunoSEQ multiplex PCR. The sample has some 15,000 clones; over 65% are singletons. CD4+ T cells specific for antigen were expanded with viral peptide pools by the ViraFEST assay before sequencing. Subsequent to 10 days of culture, CD4+ T cells were isolated.

The source was CD4+ T cells from PBMCs cultured with HCoV-229E spike peptides, collected before COVID-19 vaccination. The rearrangement links TRBV6-5 to TRBJ1-2; a weak D match, TRBD1 (6 bases). The clonotype was recovered from a human donor who received a COVID-19 vaccine. The CDR3 nucleotides are TGTGCCAGCAGTTCCAGGGGTGGTGGCTATGGCTACACCTTC. Translated, it gives CASSSRGGGYGYTF.